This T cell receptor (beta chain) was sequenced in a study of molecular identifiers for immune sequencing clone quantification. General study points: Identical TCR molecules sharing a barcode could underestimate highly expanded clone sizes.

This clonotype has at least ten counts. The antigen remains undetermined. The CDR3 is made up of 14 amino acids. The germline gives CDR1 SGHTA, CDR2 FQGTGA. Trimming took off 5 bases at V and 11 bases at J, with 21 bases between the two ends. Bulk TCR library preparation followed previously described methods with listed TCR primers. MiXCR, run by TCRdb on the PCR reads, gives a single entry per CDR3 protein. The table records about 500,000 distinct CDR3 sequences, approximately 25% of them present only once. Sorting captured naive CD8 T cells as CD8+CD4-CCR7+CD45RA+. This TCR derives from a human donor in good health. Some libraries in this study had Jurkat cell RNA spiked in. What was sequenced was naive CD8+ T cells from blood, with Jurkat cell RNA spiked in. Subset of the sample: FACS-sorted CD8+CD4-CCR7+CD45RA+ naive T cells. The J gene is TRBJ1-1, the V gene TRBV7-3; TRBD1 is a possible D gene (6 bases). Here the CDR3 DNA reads TGTGCCAGCAGCCCCAGGGGCGGGTTATTGGGGGCTTTCTTT. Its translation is CASSPRGGLLGAFF.